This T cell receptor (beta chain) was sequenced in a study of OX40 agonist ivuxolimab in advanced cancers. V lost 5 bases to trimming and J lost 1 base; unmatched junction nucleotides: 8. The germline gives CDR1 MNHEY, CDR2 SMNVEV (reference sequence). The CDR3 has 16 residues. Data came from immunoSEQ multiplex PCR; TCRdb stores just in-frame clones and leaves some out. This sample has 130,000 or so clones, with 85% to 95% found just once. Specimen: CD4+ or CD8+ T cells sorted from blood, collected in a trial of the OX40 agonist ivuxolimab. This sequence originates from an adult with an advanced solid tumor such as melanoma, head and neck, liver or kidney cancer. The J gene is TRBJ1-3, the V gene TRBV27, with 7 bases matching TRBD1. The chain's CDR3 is CASSAADRLSGNTIYF. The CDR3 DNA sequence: TGTGCCAGCAGTGCAGCGGACAGGCTTTCTGGAAACACCATATATTTT.